This T cell receptor (beta chain) was observed in a study of memory CD4+ T cells and cytomegalovirus serostatus. Study-wide findings and caveats: Of 150 to 200 reported CMV TCRbeta sequences, 55 to 80 were found in memory CD4+ repertoires.

TCRdb's table, derived via immunoSEQ multiplex PCR, lists solely in-frame clones and lacks some. The sample consists of roughly 45,000 clones, around 80% of them appearing once. The sort gate was single viable CD3+CD4+CD8-CD45RO+ cells for memory CD4+ T cells. Germline lookup yields CDR1 SGHAT and CDR2 FQNNGV. The CDR3 spans 15 residues. V was trimmed by 5 bases and J by 5 bases, leaving 19 bases between them. On this clone: Its antigen is unidentified.

This sequence joins TRBV11-2 and TRBJ2-7, with D perhaps matching TRBD1 or TRBD2 (5 bases each). Sequenced: memory CD4+ T cells from blood. The sequence was collected from an adult in good health and CMV-seronegative. The CDR3 DNA reads as TGTGCCAGCAGCCTCCTGACAGCGGTCGCGGACGAGCAGTACTTC. Translating gives CASSLLTAVADEQYF.